The rows below give T cell receptor beta chains drawn from one sample of a study of OX40 agonist ivuxolimab in advanced cancers. Assay: immunoSEQ multiplex PCR; the TCRdb copy retains only in-frame clones and omits some. The sample shows approximately 76,000 clones, 85% of them seen only once. Sequenced material: CD4+ or CD8+ T cells sorted from blood, taken in a trial of the OX40 agonist ivuxolimab. These receptor sequences come from an adult with an advanced solid tumor such as melanoma, head and neck, liver or kidney cancer. The CDR3 runs from the conserved cysteine through the conserved F or W. Fields, in order: V gene, J gene, clone size, D gene, CDR3 DNA, CDR3 protein. The D gene is left open where the match is weak. Clone size is given for some rows only: seen once, a few or many times, or a class if the clone is expanded.

V gene: TRBV7-9
J gene: TRBJ1-6
clone size: NA
D gene: TRBD1
CDR3 DNA: TGTGCCAGCAGCTCAACAGGGGGTAATTCACCCCTCCACTTT
CDR3 protein: CASSSTGGNSPLHF

V gene: TRBV7-2
J gene: TRBJ1-2
clone size: NA
D gene: NA
CDR3 DNA: TGTGCCAGCAGCTTAGTCGCTGGGGAAAACTATGGCTACACCTTC
CDR3 protein: CASSLVAGENYGYTF

V gene: TRBV30
J gene: TRBJ2-3
clone size: NA
D gene: NA
CDR3 DNA: TGTGCCTGGAATAGGGATAGCCCAGATACGCAGTATTTT
CDR3 protein: CAWNRDSPDTQYF

V gene: TRBV7-3
J gene: TRBJ2-1
clone size: NA
D gene: TRBD2
CDR3 DNA: TGTGCCAGCAGCCCCGGGACTACCAACAATGAGCAGTTCTTC
CDR3 protein: CASSPGTTNNEQFF

V gene: TRBV5-4
J gene: TRBJ2-1
clone size: NA
D gene: TRBD1
CDR3 DNA: TGTGCCAGCAGCTTGGGGGGACAGGGGGCTGGTGAGCAGTTCTTC
CDR3 protein: CASSLGGQGAGEQFF

V gene: TRBV14
J gene: TRBJ2-1
clone size: NA
D gene: TRBD2
CDR3 DNA: TGTGCCAGCAGCCATCGCACCGGACTAGCGGGGCTTTACTACAATGAGCAGTTCTTC
CDR3 protein: CASSHRTGLAGLYYNEQFF

V gene: TRBV6-1
J gene: TRBJ1-5
clone size: NA
D gene: NA
CDR3 DNA: TGTGCCAGCAGTGAAGGTTTTGGAAGGTTCCAGCATTTT
CDR3 protein: CASSEGFGRFQHF

V gene: TRBV5-1
J gene: TRBJ1-3
clone size: NA
D gene: TRBD1
CDR3 DNA: TGCGCCAGCAGCTTAGGGGGACAGGGGCCTGGAAACACCATATATTTT
CDR3 protein: CASSLGGQGPGNTIYF

V gene: TRBV2
J gene: TRBJ2-5
clone size: NA
D gene: NA
CDR3 DNA: TGTGCCAGCAGTGTTCAGGTCAGCCAAGAGACCCAGTACTTC
CDR3 protein: CASSVQVSQETQYF

V gene: TRBV14
J gene: TRBJ1-2
clone size: NA
D gene: NA
CDR3 DNA: TGTGCCAGCAGCCAACGAGGACAGACTAACTATGGCTACACCTTC
CDR3 protein: CASSQRGQTNYGYTF

V gene: TRBV10-1
J gene: TRBJ1-1
clone size: once
D gene: TRBD1
CDR3 DNA: TGCGCCAGCAGTGACAACAGGGGATCGTCGGTGAACACTGAAGCTTTCTTT
CDR3 protein: CASSDNRGSSVNTEAFF

V gene: TRBV2
J gene: TRBJ1-4
clone size: NA
D gene: TRBD1
CDR3 DNA: TGTGCCAGCAGGGACAGGTCAACTAATGAAAAACTGTTTTTT
CDR3 protein: CASRDRSTNEKLFF

V gene: TRBV14
J gene: TRBJ1-5
clone size: NA
D gene: NA
CDR3 DNA: TGTGCCAGCAGCCAAGGGGTGGAGCAGCCCCAGCATTTT
CDR3 protein: CASSQGVEQPQHF

V gene: TRBV7-8
J gene: TRBJ1-1
clone size: NA
D gene: TRBD1
CDR3 DNA: TGTGCCAGCAGCTTATTGGGGGGCAGGGGGTTAAGAAACACTGAAGCTTTCTTT
CDR3 protein: CASSLLGGRGLRNTEAFF

V gene: TRBV4-2
J gene: TRBJ1-3
clone size: NA
D gene: NA
CDR3 DNA: TGTGCCAGCAGCCGAGGAATGGGACAAACCTCTGGAAACACCATATATTTT
CDR3 protein: CASSRGMGQTSGNTIYF

V gene: TRBV6-5
J gene: TRBJ2-3
clone size: few
D gene: TRBD1
CDR3 DNA: TGTGCCAGCAAGTCAGGGGGTACAGATACGCAGTATTTT
CDR3 protein: CASKSGGTDTQYF